The 18 T cell receptor beta chains in this list originate from one sample, sequenced in a study of shared T cell receptors in the human thymus. TCRdb's copy holds only in-frame clones and misses some; the assay was immunoSEQ multiplex PCR. The sample gives 500,000 to 550,000 clones, around three quarters of which show up once; more than 0.01% is in the top ten. These records were also assigned to another study, of human thymus T cells.

Sequences were obtained from thymocytes. Source of these receptors: a boy younger than two with a congenital heart defect.

The chain combines TRBV7-2 with TRBJ2-7, with TRBD2 matching 12 bases. CDR1 SGHTA and CDR2 FQGNSA come from the germline V gene. CDR3 size: 19 residues. Unmatched junction bases numbered 17, after V lost 4 bases and J lost 4 bases. CDR3 in DNA: TGTGCCAGCAGCTATCCCGGGACTAGCGGGCTTCGGGGGCCTTACGAGCAGTACTTC. Protein: CASSYPGTSGLRGPYEQYF.

The chain has TRBV4-3 and TRBJ2-2; 11 bases align to TRBD2. With 3 bases clipped from V and 4 bases from J, the junction kept 13 bases outside the gene matches. The CDR3 consists of 19 residues. Germline CDR1 and CDR2: LGHNA and YSLEER. CDR3: CASSHHPGLAETGTGELFF. The CDR3, as DNA: TGCGCCAGCAGCCACCACCCGGGACTAGCGGAGACGGGCACCGGGGAGCTGTTTTTT.

The chain joins TRBV25-1 to TRBJ2-7; TRBD1 agrees at 9 bases. V trimming: 1 base; J trimming: 1 base; junction bases outside the gene matches: 11. This CDR3 has 18 residues. Germline loops: CDR1 MGHDK, CDR2 SYGVNS. CDR3 nucleotide sequence: TGTGCCAGCAGTGAATCCCCACCAACAGGGGGCTTTTCCTACGAGCAGTACTTC. The encoded protein is CASSESPPTGGFSYEQYF.

The chain joins TRBV27 to TRBJ2-1; 8 nucleotides agree with TRBD1. This CDR3 region has 13 residues. Unmatched junction bases numbered 3, after V lost 4 bases and J lost 7 bases. Germline CDR1 MNHEY, CDR2 SMNVEV (reference sequence). The DNA for the CDR3 is TGTGCCAGCAGTTCCCACAGGGGGAATGAGCAGTTCTTC. Protein: CASSSHRGNEQFF.

The chain combines TRBV19 with TRBJ2-3, with TRBD2 matching 7 bases. This CDR3 spans 17 amino acids. Germline loops: CDR1 LNHDA, CDR2 SQIVND (reference sequence). J lost 3 bases, V lost 4 bases, and 13 bases had no gene match. CDR3 bases: TGTGCCAGTAGTAACCACGTCGGGGGAGGGAGTACAGATACGCAGTATTTT. Protein sequence: CASSNHVGGGSTDTQYF.

The chain combines TRBV7-9 with TRBJ1-1; perhaps TRBD1 as D (6 bases). Germline V gives CDR1 SEHNR, CDR2 FQNEAQ (reference sequence). CDR3 length: 14 amino acids. V lost 5 bases to trimming and J lost 0 bases, with 10 bases between them. The CDR3 is CASSPDRMNTEAFF. The CDR3 DNA is TGTGCCAGCAGCCCTGACAGGATGAACACTGAAGCTTTCTTT.

The chain recombines TRBV5-6 with TRBJ2-5; 7 bases fit TRBD1. Germline V lookup: CDR1 SGHDT, CDR2 YYEEEE. Trimming took 4 bases from V and 4 from J; bases not matched to a gene: 4. The length of the CDR3 is 13 residues. The CDR3 DNA follows: TGTGCCAGCAGCCCGCCAGGGGGAGAGACCCAGTACTTC. This encodes CASSPPGGETQYF.

The rearrangement joins TRBV7-9 to TRBJ2-5; a weak D match, TRBD2 (5 bases). The germline V and J ends were trimmed by 1 base and 7 bases, with 13 bases remaining between them. Germline CDR1 and CDR2: SEHNR and FQNEAQ (reference sequence). The CDR3 has 14 amino acids. The CDR3 loop reads CASSLVGPEGTQYF. Written as DNA, the CDR3 is TGTGCCAGCAGCTTAGTAGGCCCAGAGGGGACCCAGTACTTC.

The chain has TRBV4-2 and TRBJ2-7; 10 bases are shared with TRBD2. This CDR3 is built from 16 residues. In germline, CDR1 is LGHNA, CDR2 YNFKEQ. J was trimmed by 5 bases and V by 4 bases; bases with no gene match: 11. The CDR3 sequence is CASSLAPLAGVDEQYF. In DNA, the CDR3 is TGTGCCAGCAGCCTGGCCCCGCTAGCGGGAGTTGACGAGCAGTACTTC.

This clone has only a few counts. The chain carries TRBV6-5 and TRBJ2-3; a possible D gene is TRBD1 (6 bases). The length of the CDR3 is 14 residues. Germline loops: CDR1 MNHEY, CDR2 SVGAGI. V was pared by 5 bases and J by 5 bases, with 14 bases between. The CDR3 bases are TGTGCCAGCAGTATATGGGGGCGCGGAGATACGCAGTATTTT. It codes for CASSIWGRGDTQYF.

The chain is built from TRBV27 and TRBJ1-5, with D hard to call. Germline loops: CDR1 MNHEY, CDR2 SMNVEV (reference sequence). Deletions cut 2 bases from V and 4 bases from J, with 21 bases between. This CDR3 contains 18 residues. This chain's CDR3 is CASSLTGGRGLKNQPQHF. CDR3 coding DNA: TGTGCCAGCAGTTTAACGGGAGGGAGAGGATTAAAAAATCAGCCCCAGCATTTT.

The rearrangement uses TRBV19 and TRBJ2-1; 7 nucleotides agree with TRBD2. The CDR3 is made up of 17 amino acids. The germline gives CDR1 LNHDA, CDR2 SQIVND (reference sequence). The J segment lost 1 base and the V segment lost 5 bases, leaving 11 bases of the junction unmatched. CDR3 loop: CASSSQQTSSSYNEQFF. The CDR3 DNA sequence: TGTGCCAGTAGTTCCCAACAGACTAGCTCATCCTACAATGAGCAGTTCTTC. Supplemented by reference TRBV19 and TRBJ2-1, the full variable domain reads DGGITQSPKYLFRKEGQNVTLSCEQNLNHDAMYWYRQDPGQGLRLIYYSQIVNDFQKGDIAEGYSVSREKKESFPLTVTSAQKNPTAFYLCASSSQQTSSSYNEQFFGPGTRLTVL.

The chain is built from TRBV14 and TRBJ2-3, with a tentative D call TRBD2 (5 bases). Germline CDR1 SGHDN, CDR2 FVKESK. Trimming took off 4 bases at V and 4 bases at J, with 15 bases between the two ends. This CDR3 comprises 15 residues. CDR3 loop: CASSPDSLSSDTQYF. The CDR3 DNA is TGTGCCAGCAGCCCGGACTCCCTCTCTTCAGATACGCAGTATTTT.

This clone was seen a single time. The gene calls are TRBV10-3 and TRBJ2-6; TRBD1 aligns across 7 bases. V gave up 6 bases and J gave up 0 bases; unmatched junction bases: 11. Germline assignment: CDR1 ENHRY and CDR2 SYGVKD. This CDR3 region has 18 residues. This CDR3 is CAIRLTGNILSGANVLTF. The DNA of the CDR3 is TGTGCCATCAGACTGACAGGGAATATCCTCTCTGGGGCCAACGTCCTGACTTTC.

This CDR3 is CASSCALNNEQFF. CDR3 nucleotide sequence: TGTGCCAGCAGTTGCGCTCTAAACAATGAGCAGTTCTTC. J is TRBJ2-1 and V is TRBV27; no clear D gene. Germline CDR1 MNHEY, CDR2 SMNVEV (reference sequence). Trimming removed 4 bases at V and 5 bases at J, with 9 bases between. This CDR3 has 13 residues.

The chain combines TRBV5-1 with TRBJ2-6, with D uncertain. Germline V gene lookup returns CDR1 SGHRS and CDR2 YFSETQ. The CDR3 covers 15 residues. V dropped 7 bases and J dropped 0 bases, with 11 bases sitting between them. CDR3 coding DNA: TGCGCCAGCGCTAGATTCAGCTCTGGGGCCAACGTCCTGACTTTC. This codes for CASARFSSGANVLTF.

This clone was observed a single time. In nucleotides, the CDR3 is TGCGCCAGCAGCCAAGATTGGCAGGGCTGCGGACAGCCCCAGCATTTT. Its translation: CASSQDWQGCGQPQHF. V gene TRBV4-3 combines with J gene TRBJ1-5; weak D call: TRBD1 (5 bases). The germline CDR1 and CDR2 sequences are LGHNA and YSLEER. Between the trimmed V and J ends, which lost 0 bases and 7 bases, there was a span of 16 bases. The CDR3 length is 16 residues.

This chain uses TRBV19 with TRBJ2-7; 7 bases fit TRBD1. The CDR3 length is 13 residues. The V gene end was trimmed by 4 bases and the J gene end by 2 bases; junction bases not matched to a gene: 2. Germline loops: CDR1 LNHDA, CDR2 SQIVND (reference sequence). CDR3 DNA: TGTGCCAGTAGTAGGGACAGCACCTACGAGCAGTACTTC. Translated: CASSRDSTYEQYF.